This T cell receptor beta chain comes out of a study of blood T cell repertoires in COVID-19. For the study at large: From T cells, B-cell-depleted T cells, or PBMCs came the material, which was cDNA or gDNA.

Authors' data handling: Amplification from reference gene primers served as the basis for estimated nucleated cell counts. Only in-frame clones appear in the TCRdb table, and some are missing; sequencing was by immunoSEQ multiplex PCR. Clone size and the V and J calls come from that table; the DNA yielded D and trimming. This sample has under 400,000 clones, with 80% to 90% found just once. Seattle patients were enrolled while actively infected and followed longitudinally. V trimming: 5 bases; J trimming: 3 bases; junction bases outside the gene matches: 6. The CDR3 is made up of 15 amino acids. Germline CDR1 is MDHEN and CDR2 is SYDVKM.

The chain combines TRBV28 with TRBJ1-1; 10 bases are shared with TRBD1. Material: peripheral blood. This clonotype was sampled from a woman in her twenties or thirties with COVID-19, enrolled during active disease. CDR3 loop: CASSPPDRGDTEAFF. Here the CDR3 DNA reads TGTGCCAGCAGTCCACCGGACAGGGGGGACACTGAAGCTTTCTTT.